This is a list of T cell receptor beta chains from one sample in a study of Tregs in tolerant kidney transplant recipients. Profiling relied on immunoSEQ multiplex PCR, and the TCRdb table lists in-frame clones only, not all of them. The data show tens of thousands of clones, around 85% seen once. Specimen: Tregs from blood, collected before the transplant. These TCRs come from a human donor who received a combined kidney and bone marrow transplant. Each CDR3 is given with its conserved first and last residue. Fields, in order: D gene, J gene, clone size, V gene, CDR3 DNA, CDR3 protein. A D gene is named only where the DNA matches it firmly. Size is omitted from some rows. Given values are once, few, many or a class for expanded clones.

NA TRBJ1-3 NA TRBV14 TGTGCCAGCAGCCAAGGGACGAAAGGTACCATATATTTT CASSQGTKGTIYF
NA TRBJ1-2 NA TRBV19 TGTGCCAGTAGAGTAGGGGTCGGCTACACCTTC CASRVGVGYTF
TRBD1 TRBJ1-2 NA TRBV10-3 TGTGCCATCAGTGACCGCGACAGGGTCTATGGCTACACCTTC CAISDRDRVYGYTF
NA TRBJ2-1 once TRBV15 TGTGCCACCAGGGGTAGGGGGAGTTCCTACAATGAGCAGTTCTTC CATRGRGSSYNEQFF
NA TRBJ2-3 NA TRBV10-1 TGCGCCAGCAGTGAGGGCAGAAACACAGATACGCAGTATTTT CASSEGRNTDTQYF
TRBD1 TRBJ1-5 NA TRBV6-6 TGTGCCAGCACCCAGGGTCGACAGGGAGGGCAGCCCCAGCATTTT CASTQGRQGGQPQHF
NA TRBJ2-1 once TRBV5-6 TGTGCCAGCAGCTTCCCCAGGGGGAGGGCATACAATGAGCAGTTCTTC CASSFPRGRAYNEQFF
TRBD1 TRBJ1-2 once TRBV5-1 TGCGCCAGCAGCAACCGGGACAGAGCTAACTATGGCTACACCTTC CASSNRDRANYGYTF
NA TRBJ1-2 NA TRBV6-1 TGTGCCAGCAAACTCCAAAGGGGGGGTGACTATGGCTACACCTTC CASKLQRGGDYGYTF
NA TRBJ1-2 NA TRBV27 TGTGCCAGCAGTTTTGTAAGGGGGTTTAATGGCTACACCTTC CASSFVRGFNGYTF
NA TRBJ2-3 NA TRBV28 TGTGCCAGCCGTAGGTTAGGGAGACTCAGCACAGATACGCAGTATTTT CASRRLGRLSTDTQYF
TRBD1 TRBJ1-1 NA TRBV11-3 TGTGCCAGCAGCTCGCCCTTGACAGGGATGGGGACTGAAGCTTTCTTT CASSSPLTGMGTEAFF
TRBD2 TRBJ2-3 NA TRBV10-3 TGTGCCATCAGGGCCGGGGGGGGGTCCAATACGCAGTATTTT CAIRAGGGSNTQYF
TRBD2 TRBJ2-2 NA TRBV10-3 TGTGCCATGGGCCCGGGACTAGCGGGATTTATTACAGGGGAGCTGTTTTTT CAMGPGLAGFITGELFF
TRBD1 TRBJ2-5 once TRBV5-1 TGCGCCAGCAGATCGACAGGGCAAGAGACCCAGTACTTC CASRSTGQETQYF
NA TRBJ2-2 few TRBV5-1 TGCGCCAGCAGCGAGGGCCAGGGCACCGGGGAGCTGTTTTTT CASSEGQGTGELFF
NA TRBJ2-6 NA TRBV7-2 TGTGCCAGCAGCTTAGGTCCCCCGGGATCTGGGGCCAACGTCCTGACTTTC CASSLGPPGSGANVLTF
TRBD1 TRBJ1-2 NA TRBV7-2 TGTGCCAGCACGCGACAGGGGGCTTATGGCTACACCTTC CASTRQGAYGYTF
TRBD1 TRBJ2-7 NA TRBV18 TGTGCCAGCTCGCCGGGACAGTACCCTGCCTACGAGCAGTACTTC CASSPGQYPAYEQYF
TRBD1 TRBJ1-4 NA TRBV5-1 TGCGCCAGCAGCTGGGACAGGGGCGATGAAAAACTGTTTTTT CASSWDRGDEKLFF
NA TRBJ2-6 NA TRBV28 TGTGCCAGCAGCCCTTACAGGATCTCTGGGGCCAACGTCCTGACTTTC CASSPYRISGANVLTF
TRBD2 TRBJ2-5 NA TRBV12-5 TGTGCTAGTGGTACCGGGACTAGCGGGGGCCGAGGAGAGACCCAGTACTTC CASGTGTSGGRGETQYF